Listed here are 28 T cell receptor beta chains from one sample, sequenced in a study of lymphopenia after photon versus proton radiotherapy. Measured with immunoSEQ multiplex PCR; TCRdb has only the in-frame clones, and not every one. This table holds some 44,000 clones, around 81% found once. Sequencing used peripheral blood, obtained from a patient treated with proton-based radiotherapy. The receptors were sampled from a woman in her seventies with pancreatic cancer.

V usage is TRBV18 and J usage is TRBJ1-5; no clear D gene. The V gene lost 2 bases and the J gene lost 7 bases, with 15 bases spanning the gap. CDR1 is KGHSH, CDR2 LQKENI, per germline. The CDR3 loop spans 15 amino acids. The CDR3 spells CASSPGIGSSQPQHF. CDR3 DNA sequence: TGTGCCAGCTCACCAGGGATCGGCAGTTCACAGCCCCAGCATTTT.

V and J are TRBV19 and TRBJ2-1, with D possibly matching TRBD2 (6 bases). This CDR3 has 14 amino acids. Trimming pared 7 bases from V and 4 bases from J, leaving 14 bases between. The germline CDR1 and CDR2 sequences are LNHDA and SQIVND (reference sequence). CDR3 sequence reads: CASKRSGGYNEQFF. CDR3 in DNA: TGTGCCAGTAAGCGTAGCGGAGGGTACAATGAGCAGTTCTTC.

V is TRBV27 and J is TRBJ2-1; unclear D gene. The CDR3 is 14 amino acids. The V end was cut by 3 bases, the J end by 5 bases, with 11 bases between. CDR1 is MNHEY, CDR2 SMNVEV, per germline (reference sequence). The CDR3 sequence is CASSFRAANNEQFF. The CDR3 DNA reads TGTGCCAGCAGTTTTCGGGCTGCGAACAATGAGCAGTTCTTC.

The J gene is TRBJ2-3, the V gene TRBV28; 11 bases fit TRBD2. After removal of 4 bases from V and 5 bases from J, the junction contained 8 bases not matched to a gene. CDR1 MDHEN and CDR2 SYDVKM come from the germline V gene. This CDR3 has 16 amino acids. The CDR3 DNA sequence: TGTGCCAGCAGTTCTGCACTAGCGGGAGTAGGAGATACGCAGTATTTT. Residues: CASSSALAGVGDTQYF.

This chain links TRBV9 with TRBJ1-3; D remains unclear. The CDR3 is made up of 16 amino acids. The germline gives CDR1 SGDLS, CDR2 YYNGEE. V was pared by 4 bases and J by 0 bases, with 14 bases between. DNA of the CDR3: TGTGCCAGCAGCCCCCAGTTTCTATACTCTGGAAACACCATATATTTT. Protein product: CASSPQFLYSGNTIYF.

The chain employs TRBV27 and TRBJ2-7; possibly TRBD1 for D (5 bases). V shed 7 bases and J shed 0 bases, with 10 bases lying between them. The CDR3 totals 13 residues. Germline values: CDR1 MNHEY, CDR2 SMNVEV (reference sequence). The CDR3 sequence is CASTRGFSYEQYF. As DNA, the CDR3 is TGTGCCAGCACAAGGGGATTCTCCTACGAGCAGTACTTC.

The CDR3 DNA sequence: TGTGCCAGCAGCTTAGGTAGAGAGCCCAGGGGCTACACCTTC. It encodes CASSLGREPRGYTF. The chain recombines TRBV7-2 with TRBJ1-2; D uncertain. The germline V gene has CDR1 SGHTA and CDR2 FQGNSA. V was pared by 1 base and J by 8 bases, with 14 bases between. This CDR3 spans 14 amino acids.

V and J are TRBV27 and TRBJ2-7, with 12 bases aligning to TRBD2. CDR3 length: 20 amino acids. Germline V gene lookup returns CDR1 MNHEY and CDR2 SMNVEV (reference sequence). With V trimmed by 0 bases and J by 3 bases, 15 bases remained unmatched. The CDR3 bases are TGTGCCAGCAGTTTATCCCGCATAAAGACTAGCGGGGGTCGGGGCTACGAGCAGTACTTC. Encoded protein: CASSLSRIKTSGGRGYEQYF.

The gene calls are TRBV7-9 and TRBJ2-7; D not resolved. The CDR3 covers 12 residues. V lost 5 bases, J lost 4 bases, and 9 bases lay in between. Germline CDR1 reads SEHNR; CDR2 reads FQNEAQ (reference sequence). CDR3 DNA sequence: TGTGCCAGCAGCGCTGACATTTACGAGCAGTACTTC. Translation gives CASSADIYEQYF. Combining the CDR3 with reference TRBV7-9 and TRBJ2-7 gives the whole variable domain DTGVSQNPRHKITKRGQNVTFRCDPISEHNRLYWYRQTLGQGPEFLTYFQNEAQLEKSRLLSDRFSAERPKGSFSTLEIQRTEQGDSAMYLCASSADIYEQYFGPGTRLTVT.

This clone has a handful of counts. J is TRBJ1-1 and V is TRBV28; 10 bases map to TRBD1. The CDR3 length is 15 residues. The V and J ends lost 5 bases and 0 bases, in that order; junction bases with no gene match: 3. Germline V gene lookup returns CDR1 MDHEN and CDR2 SYDVKM. The CDR3, as DNA: TGTGCCAGCAGTCGACAGGGGGCCGTGAACACTGAAGCTTTCTTT. It translates to CASSRQGAVNTEAFF.

The chain couples TRBV7-9 to TRBJ2-5; unclear D gene. The CDR3 totals 14 residues. Per the germline V gene, CDR1 is SEHNR and CDR2 is FQNEAQ (reference sequence). Trimming pared 5 bases from V and 0 bases from J, leaving 10 bases between. CDR3 nucleotide sequence: TGTGCCAGCAGCCCCGCGATGAACCAAGAGACCCAGTACTTC. This sequence encodes CASSPAMNQETQYF.

Remarks on this clone: The junction does not match germline at one end; this may be a read error. V gene TRBV7-3 combines with J gene TRBJ2-2; TRBD2 matches at 13 bases. Per germline, CDR1 SGHTA and CDR2 FQGTGA. The CDR3 has 17 residues. As DNA, the CDR3 is TGTGCCAGCAGCGTAACGACTAGCGGGAGGCGAACCGGGGAGCTGTTTTTT. It specifies CASSVTTSGRRTGELFF.

This chain uses TRBV2 with TRBJ2-1, with 7 bases matching TRBD2. CDR3 length: 14 amino acids. Losses at the gene ends were 5 bases for V and 5 bases for J; bases not matched to a gene: 6. CDR1 and CDR2 (germline): SNHLY, FYNNEI. The DNA for the CDR3 is TGTGCCAGCAGTACGGGACTAAAGGACAATGAGCAGTTCTTC. The encoded protein is CASSTGLKDNEQFF. Variable domain in full (rest from reference TRBV2 and TRBJ2-1): EPEVTQTPSHQVTQMGQEVILRCVPISNHLYFYWYRQILGQKVEFLVSFYNNEISEKSEIFDDQFSVERPDGSNFTLKIRSTKLEDSAMYFCASSTGLKDNEQFFGPGTRLTVL.

This clone is deemed medium-sized. This CDR3 reads CASAATSGSHNEQFF. As DNA, the CDR3 is TGTGCCAGCGCTGCGACTAGCGGGAGTCACAATGAGCAGTTCTTC. V gene TRBV28 combines with J gene TRBJ2-1; 12 positions agree with TRBD2. The trim removed 8 bases at V and 5 bases at J, leaving 7 bases unmatched. Germline V CDR1 and CDR2: MDHEN, SYDVKM. The CDR3 covers 15 residues. The full variable domain, its missing parts supplied by reference TRBV28 and TRBJ2-1, is DVKVTQSSRYLVKRTGEKVFLECVQDMDHENMFWYRQDPGLGLRLIYFSYDVKMKEKGDIPEGYSVSREKKERFSLILESASTNQTSMYLCASAATSGSHNEQFFGPGTRLTVL.

The J gene is TRBJ1-3, the V gene TRBV27; a weak D match, TRBD1 (5 bases). V lost 0 bases and J 3 bases, leaving 12 bases between the germline ends. The CDR3 has 16 residues. Germline-derived CDR1 and CDR2 are MNHEY and SMNVEV (reference sequence). CDR3 sequence: CASSLSSGTGGNTIYF. The CDR3 coding sequence is TGTGCCAGCAGTTTATCGTCAGGGACCGGTGGAAACACCATATATTTT.

The chain carries TRBV6-1 and TRBJ1-1; possible D gene TRBD1, 6 bases. This CDR3 is 17 amino acids long. V was pared by 0 bases and J by 7 bases, with 21 bases between. Germline loops: CDR1 MNHNS, CDR2 SASEGT. The CDR3: CASSEAPGTHLPVEAFF. DNA for the CDR3: TGTGCCAGCAGTGAAGCGCCAGGGACACATCTTCCTGTTGAAGCTTTCTTT.

The chain employs TRBV6-5 and TRBJ2-7; TRBD1 agrees at 7 bases. Germline V lookup: CDR1 MNHEY, CDR2 SVGAGI. The CDR3 is 14 amino acids. Trimming cost V 6 bases and J 7 bases; bases outside gene matches: 12. The CDR3 reads CASRRVGTAREQYF. The CDR3 DNA sequence: TGTGCCAGCAGAAGAGTTGGGACAGCGAGGGAGCAGTACTTC.

A few counts support this clone. This sequence joins TRBV28 and TRBJ1-1, with D maybe TRBD1 (5 bases). CDR3 length: 15 residues. Looked up from germline, CDR1 is MDHEN and CDR2 is SYDVKM. Trimming took 7 bases from V and 1 from J, leaving 16 bases between them. The chain's CDR3 is CASTGTSTKNTEAFF. CDR3 sequence (DNA): TGTGCCAGCACCGGGACCTCCACAAAGAACACTGAAGCTTTCTTT. The whole variable domain, remainder taken from reference TRBV28 and TRBJ1-1, is DVKVTQSSRYLVKRTGEKVFLECVQDMDHENMFWYRQDPGLGLRLIYFSYDVKMKEKGDIPEGYSVSREKKERFSLILESASTNQTSMYLCASTGTSTKNTEAFFGQGTRLTVV.

This chain links TRBV28 with TRBJ1-2; D call uncertain. From germline, CDR1 is MDHEN and CDR2 SYDVKM. V was shortened by 6 bases and J by 1 base, with 9 bases between the two germline ends. There are 13 residues in the CDR3. Here the CDR3 reads CASSSLDNYGYTF. CDR3 sequence (DNA): TGTGCCAGCAGCAGCCTGGATAACTATGGCTACACCTTC.

The chain has TRBV27 and TRBJ2-7; the match to TRBD2 covers 9 bases. Unmatched junction bases numbered 21, after V lost 3 bases and J lost 3 bases. The germline V gene encodes CDR1 MNHEY and CDR2 SMNVEV (reference sequence). This CDR3 is 20 amino acids long. The CDR3 region is CASSFFNWLAGLDPYYEQYF. The CDR3 nucleotides are TGTGCCAGCAGTTTCTTCAATTGGCTAGCGGGACTCGACCCCTACTACGAGCAGTACTTC.

The table lists this clone with a few counts. This sequence joins TRBV7-8 and TRBJ2-3; TRBD2 matches at 9 bases. The CDR3 is 15 residues long. Germline V gives CDR1 SGHVS, CDR2 FQNEAQ. J gave up 7 bases and V 1 base, and 6 bases lay outside the gene matches. The DNA of the CDR3 is TGTGCCAGCAGCTTAGAAAGAGCGGGAGGACATACGCAGTATTTT. As protein: CASSLERAGGHTQYF.

V gene TRBV19 combines with J gene TRBJ1-5; TRBD1 is a possible D gene (6 bases). CDR1 is LNHDA and CDR2 is SQIVND in the germline V gene (reference sequence). The CDR3 consists of 15 residues. The V and J ends lost 7 bases and 3 bases respectively, with 16 bases between them. The CDR3 loop reads CASKPPTGVNQPQHF. CDR3 nucleotides: TGTGCCAGTAAACCCCCGACAGGAGTCAATCAGCCCCAGCATTTT.

The chain has TRBV7-9 and TRBJ1-3; 12 bases match TRBD1. CDR1 is SEHNR and CDR2 is FQNEAQ in the germline V gene (reference sequence). The CDR3 is 19 amino acids. The junction had 11 bases not matched to a gene; V was cut back by 3 bases and J by 2 bases. This CDR3 is CASSFPGQGAHSPGNTIYF. DNA for the CDR3: TGTGCCAGCAGCTTCCCGGGACAGGGGGCGCACAGCCCTGGAAACACCATATATTTT.

The rearrangement joins TRBV11-2 to TRBJ2-7; 7 bases line up with TRBD1. CDR3 length equals 14 residues. The germline V gene has CDR1 SGHAT and CDR2 FQNNGV. V was clipped by 5 bases and J by 5 bases; unmatched bases: 9. The CDR3 is CASSPTGKVNEQYF. The CDR3 nucleotides are TGTGCCAGCAGCCCGACAGGGAAGGTTAACGAGCAGTACTTC.

V and J are TRBV11-2 and TRBJ2-7, with 12 bases fitting TRBD2. CDR3 length: 15 amino acids. V dropped 5 bases and J dropped 4; count of bases not matched to a gene: 6. Germline V gene sequence: CDR1 SGHAT, CDR2 FQNNGV. The CDR3 spells CASSQLAGGGYEQYF. CDR3 coding DNA: TGTGCCAGCAGCCAACTAGCGGGAGGAGGGTACGAGCAGTACTTC.

The count of this clone is one. CDR3 loop: CASSPRQGSYEQYF. The CDR3 DNA sequence: TGTGCCAGCAGCCCAAGACAGGGTTCCTACGAGCAGTACTTC. The rearrangement uses TRBV13 and TRBJ2-7, with TRBD1 matching 7 bases. The CDR3 sequence is 14 residues long. The J segment lost 1 base and the V segment lost 5 bases, leaving 5 bases of the junction unmatched. Germline CDR1 reads PRHDT; CDR2 reads FYEKMQ (reference sequence).

V usage is TRBV9 and J usage is TRBJ2-2; 7 nucleotides align to TRBD2. Germline V gives CDR1 SGDLS, CDR2 YYNGEE. V gave up 0 bases and J gave up 6 bases; unmatched junction bases: 8. CDR3 length: 16 amino acids. This chain's CDR3 is CASSVAGGEGPGELFF. As DNA, the CDR3 is TGTGCCAGCAGCGTAGCCGGCGGGGAGGGTCCCGGGGAGCTGTTTTTT.

This chain joins TRBV19 and TRBJ1-2; D is unclear. The germline V and J ends were trimmed by 3 bases and 5 bases, with 10 bases remaining between them. Germline-derived CDR1 and CDR2 are LNHDA and SQIVND (reference sequence). The CDR3 is made up of 13 amino acids. This CDR3 is CASSMGSLYGYTF. DNA of the CDR3: TGTGCCAGTAGTATGGGTTCCCTATATGGCTACACCTTC.